The rows below give T cell receptor beta chains drawn from one sample of a study of T cell responses to AZD1222 COVID-19 vaccine. The method was immunoSEQ multiplex PCR; TCRdb's version includes in-frame clones alone and lacks a portion of them. Seen here are fewer than 110,000 clones, about 86% observed once, and the top ten hold over 1.2%. Sequenced here: peripheral blood, sampled on day 0 of AZD1222 vaccination. These receptors were collected from an adult in good health. CDR3s include the opening cysteine and the closing phenylalanine or tryptophan. The order of the fields is J gene, CDR3 length, V gene, D gene, CDR3 protein. A D gene is named only where the DNA matches it firmly.

TRBJ2-7	15	TRBV7-9	.	CASSLVNGVKYEQYF
TRBJ1-2	14	TRBV19	TRBD1	CASSVGQGAGGYTF
TRBJ2-7	15	TRBV5-8	.	CASSSRGMSSYEQYF
TRBJ1-1	16	TRBV5-8	.	CASRTARYRMNTEAFF
TRBJ1-5	14	TRBV30	.	CAWSHPLSNQPQHF
TRBJ1-2	13	TRBV19	.	CATRIGGSNGYTF
TRBJ1-1	15	TRBV19	.	CASSRLGHENTEAFF
TRBJ1-1	17	TRBV12-1	.	CASSPSRGTSTNTEAFF
TRBJ2-1	14	TRBV21-1	.	CASSKETGGNEQFF
TRBJ1-5	16	TRBV28	.	CASSLMDFRYNQPQHF
TRBJ2-7	16	TRBV4-2	TRBD1	CASSQEWRQGAEEQYF
TRBJ1-1	14	TRBV28	.	CASSLGGGGYAAFF
TRBJ1-2	13	TRBV2	.	CASSPDLSYGYTF
TRBJ1-4	13	TRBV7-2	.	CASSLAQGGQLFF
TRBJ2-7	12	TRBV30	.	CAWSAGQFEQYF
TRBJ2-7	14	TRBV27	.	CASRSGELSYEQYF